Sequencing of this T cell receptor beta chain was carried out in a study of blood T cell repertoires in COVID-19. Study summary: T cells, B-cell-depleted T cells, or PBMCs provided the cDNA or gDNA that served as material.

Using immunoSEQ multiplex PCR, the repertoire was profiled, and TCRdb retains in-frame clones only, with some absent. The data show fewer than 450,000 clones, about 91% seen once. The CDR3 has 13 amino acids. In germline, CDR1 is MNHEY, CDR2 SMNVEV (reference sequence). V gave up 8 bases and J gave up 1 base, with 11 bases separating them. V gene TRBV27 combines with J gene TRBJ1-1; D is possibly TRBD1 (6 bases). This clonotype was sampled from a woman aged 45-60 years with COVID-19, enrolled during active disease. The sequencing input was peripheral blood. The CDR3 loop is CASGAGANTEAFF. The CDR3 bases are TGTGCCAGCGGCGCGGGGGCGAACACTGAAGCTTTCTTT.